This T cell receptor (beta chain) was recorded in a study of blood T cell repertoires in COVID-19. The germline CDR1 and CDR2 sequences are KGHSH and LQKENI. The CDR3 runs 16 residues. V was clipped by 3 bases and J by 5 bases, with 19 bases between them. Sequencing used immunoSEQ multiplex PCR; TCRdb keeps in-frame clones, though not all of them. The profile covers a few hundred thousand clones, with over 75% appearing a single time and 0.87% taken by the ten largest. The Seattle patients, enrolled during active infection, were followed longitudinally. Sequencing input: peripheral blood. The J gene is TRBJ1-1, the V gene TRBV18, with D perhaps TRBD1 (6 bases). This clonotype originated in a human donor with COVID-19, enrolled during active disease. The donor label of this sample is uncertain. The CDR3 sequence: CASSPPTGGGGTEAFF. The CDR3 region has the DNA TGTGCCAGCTCACCTCCGACAGGCGGCGGAGGTACTGAAGCTTTCTTT.